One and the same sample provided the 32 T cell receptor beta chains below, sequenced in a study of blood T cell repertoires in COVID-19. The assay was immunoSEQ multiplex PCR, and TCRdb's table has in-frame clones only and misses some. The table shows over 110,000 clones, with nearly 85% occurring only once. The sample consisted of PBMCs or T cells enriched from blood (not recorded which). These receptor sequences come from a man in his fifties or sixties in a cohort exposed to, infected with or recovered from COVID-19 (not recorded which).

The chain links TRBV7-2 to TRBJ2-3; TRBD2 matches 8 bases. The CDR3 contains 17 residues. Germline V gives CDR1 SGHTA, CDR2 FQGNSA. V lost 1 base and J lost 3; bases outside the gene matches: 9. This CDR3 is CASSLGTGGPRTDTQYF. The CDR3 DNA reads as TGTGCCAGCAGCTTAGGGACGGGAGGGCCGCGGACAGATACGCAGTATTTT.

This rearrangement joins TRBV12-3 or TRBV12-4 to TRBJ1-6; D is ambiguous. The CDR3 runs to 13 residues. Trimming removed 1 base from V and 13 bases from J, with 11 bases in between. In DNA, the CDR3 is TGTGCCAGCAGTTTAGGCCAGGCATCGCCCCTCCACTTT. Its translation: CASSLGQASPLHF.

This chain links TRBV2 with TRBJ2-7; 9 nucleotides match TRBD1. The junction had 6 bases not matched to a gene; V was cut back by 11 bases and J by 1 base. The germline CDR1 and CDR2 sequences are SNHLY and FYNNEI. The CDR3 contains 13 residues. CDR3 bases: TGTGCCGGAGGGACAGGGATTTCCTACGAGCAGTACTTC. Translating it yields CAGGTGISYEQYF.

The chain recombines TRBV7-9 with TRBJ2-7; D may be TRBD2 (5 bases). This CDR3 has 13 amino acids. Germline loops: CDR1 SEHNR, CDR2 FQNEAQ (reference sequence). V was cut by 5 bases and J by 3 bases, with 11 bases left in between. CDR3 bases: TGTGCCAGCAGCCGCCGAGGGCGCTACGAGCAGTACTTC. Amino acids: CASSRRGRYEQYF.

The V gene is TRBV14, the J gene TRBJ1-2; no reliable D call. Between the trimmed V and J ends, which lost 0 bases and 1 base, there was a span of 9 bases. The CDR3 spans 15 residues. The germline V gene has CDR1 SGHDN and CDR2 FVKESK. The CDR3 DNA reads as TGTGCCAGCAGCCAAGATCAGAGGGATAACTATGGCTACACCTTC. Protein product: CASSQDQRDNYGYTF.

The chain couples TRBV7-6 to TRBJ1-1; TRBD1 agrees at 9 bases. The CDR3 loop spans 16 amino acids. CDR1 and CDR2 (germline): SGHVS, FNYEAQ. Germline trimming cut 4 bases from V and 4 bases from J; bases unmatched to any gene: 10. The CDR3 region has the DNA TGTGCCAGCAGCTCTTTCCCTGGACAGGGGTCCACTGAAGCTTTCTTT. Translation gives CASSSFPGQGSTEAFF.

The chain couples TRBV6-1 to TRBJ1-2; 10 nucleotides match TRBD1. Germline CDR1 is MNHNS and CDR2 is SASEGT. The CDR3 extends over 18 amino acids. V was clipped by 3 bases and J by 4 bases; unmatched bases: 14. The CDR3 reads CASSDVGTGEILIYGYTF. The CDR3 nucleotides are TGTGCCAGCAGTGATGTGGGGACAGGGGAGATATTAATCTATGGCTACACCTTC.

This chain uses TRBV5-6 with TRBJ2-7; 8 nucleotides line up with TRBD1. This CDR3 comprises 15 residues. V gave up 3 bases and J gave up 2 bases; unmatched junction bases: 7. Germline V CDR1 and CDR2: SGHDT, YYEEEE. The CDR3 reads CASSSDRVFAYEQYF. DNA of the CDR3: TGTGCCAGCAGCTCGGACAGGGTATTCGCCTACGAGCAGTACTTC.

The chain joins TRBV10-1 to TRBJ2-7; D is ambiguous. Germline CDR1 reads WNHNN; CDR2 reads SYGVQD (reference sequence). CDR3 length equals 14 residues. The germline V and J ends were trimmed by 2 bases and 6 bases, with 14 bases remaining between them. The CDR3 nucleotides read TGCGCCAGCAGTGAGATTCGAGGATCTGGCGAGCAGTACTTC. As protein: CASSEIRGSGEQYF.

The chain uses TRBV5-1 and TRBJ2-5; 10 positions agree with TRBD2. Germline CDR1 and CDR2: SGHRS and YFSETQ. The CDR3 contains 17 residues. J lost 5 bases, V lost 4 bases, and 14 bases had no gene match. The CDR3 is CASSPASGRGGMETQYF. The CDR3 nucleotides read TGCGCCAGCAGCCCCGCTAGCGGGAGAGGCGGAATGGAGACCCAGTACTTC. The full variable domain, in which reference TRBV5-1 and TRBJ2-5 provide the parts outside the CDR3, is KAGVTQTPRYLIKTRGQQVTLSCSPISGHRSVSWYQQTPGQGLQFLFEYFSETQRNKGNFPGRFSGRQFSNSRSEMNVSTLELGDSALYLCASSPASGRGGMETQYFGPGTRLLVL.

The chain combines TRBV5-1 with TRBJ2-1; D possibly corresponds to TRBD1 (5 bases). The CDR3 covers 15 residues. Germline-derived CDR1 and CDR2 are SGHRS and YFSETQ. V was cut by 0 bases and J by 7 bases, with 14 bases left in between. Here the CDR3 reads CASSLAPVPGNEQFF. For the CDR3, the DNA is TGCGCCAGCAGCTTGGCCCCTGTACCAGGGAATGAGCAGTTCTTC.

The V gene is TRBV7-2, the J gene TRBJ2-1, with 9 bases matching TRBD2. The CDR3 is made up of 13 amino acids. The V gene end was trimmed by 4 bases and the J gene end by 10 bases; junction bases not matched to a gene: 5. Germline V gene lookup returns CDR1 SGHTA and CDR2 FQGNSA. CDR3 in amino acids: CASSSPSGDEQFF. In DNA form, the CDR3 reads TGTGCCAGCAGCTCCCCTAGCGGGGACGAGCAGTTCTTC.

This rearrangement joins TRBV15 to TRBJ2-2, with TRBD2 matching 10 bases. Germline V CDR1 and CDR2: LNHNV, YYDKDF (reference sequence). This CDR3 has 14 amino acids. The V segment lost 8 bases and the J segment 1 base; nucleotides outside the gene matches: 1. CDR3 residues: CATRTSGNTGELFF. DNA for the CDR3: TGTGCCACCCGGACTAGCGGGAACACCGGGGAGCTGTTTTTT.

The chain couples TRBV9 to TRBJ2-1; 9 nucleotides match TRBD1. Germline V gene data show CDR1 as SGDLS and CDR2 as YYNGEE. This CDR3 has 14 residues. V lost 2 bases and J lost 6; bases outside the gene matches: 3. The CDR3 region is CASSVGTGFNEQFF. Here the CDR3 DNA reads TGTGCCAGCAGCGTTGGGACAGGGTTCAATGAGCAGTTCTTC.

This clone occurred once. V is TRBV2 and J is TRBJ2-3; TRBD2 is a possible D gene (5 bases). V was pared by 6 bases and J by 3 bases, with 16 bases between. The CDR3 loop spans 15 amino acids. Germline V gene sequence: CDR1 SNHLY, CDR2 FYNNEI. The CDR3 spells CASRDLAEVTDTQYF. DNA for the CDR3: TGTGCCAGCAGAGACCTCGCGGAGGTGACAGATACGCAGTATTTT.

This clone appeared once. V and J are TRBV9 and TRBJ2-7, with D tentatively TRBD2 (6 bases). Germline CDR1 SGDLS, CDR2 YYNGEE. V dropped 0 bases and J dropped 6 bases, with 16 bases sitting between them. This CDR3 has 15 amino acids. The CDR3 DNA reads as TGTGCCAGCAGCGTAGCTAAAGGACTACGAAGCGAGCAGTACTTC. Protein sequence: CASSVAKGLRSEQYF. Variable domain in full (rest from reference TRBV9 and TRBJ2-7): DSGVTQTPKHLITATGQRVTLRCSPRSGDLSVYWYQQSLDQGLQFLIQYYNGEERAKGNILERFSAQQFPDLHSELNLSSLELGDSALYFCASSVAKGLRSEQYFGPGTRLTVT.

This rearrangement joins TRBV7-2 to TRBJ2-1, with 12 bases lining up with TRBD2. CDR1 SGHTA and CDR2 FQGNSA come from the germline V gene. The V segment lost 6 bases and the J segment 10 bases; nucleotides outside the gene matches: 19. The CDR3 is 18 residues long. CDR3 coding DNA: TGTGCCAGCAGTTTTAGGAGAGGGCTAGCGGGGGGGTTGCGGGAGCAGTTCTTC. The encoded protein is CASSFRRGLAGGLREQFF.

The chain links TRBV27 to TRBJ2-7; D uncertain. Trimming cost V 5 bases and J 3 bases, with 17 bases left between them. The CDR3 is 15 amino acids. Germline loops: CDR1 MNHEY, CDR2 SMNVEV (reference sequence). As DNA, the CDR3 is TGTGCCAGCAGTCTAAACCCTGGATCGGGCTACGAGCAGTACTTC. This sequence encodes CASSLNPGSGYEQYF.

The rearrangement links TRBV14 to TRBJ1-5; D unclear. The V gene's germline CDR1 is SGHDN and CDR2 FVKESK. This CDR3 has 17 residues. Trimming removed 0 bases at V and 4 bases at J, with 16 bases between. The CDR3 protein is CASSQDDRGSPNQPQHF. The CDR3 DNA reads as TGTGCCAGCAGCCAAGACGATCGGGGAAGCCCAAATCAGCCCCAGCATTTT.

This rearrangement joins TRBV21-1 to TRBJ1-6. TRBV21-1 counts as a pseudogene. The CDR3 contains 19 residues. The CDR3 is CASSKKGDGRSSYNSPLHF. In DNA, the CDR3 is TGTGCCAGCAGCAAAAAGGGGGACGGGAGGAGCTCCTATAATTCACCCCTCCACTTT.

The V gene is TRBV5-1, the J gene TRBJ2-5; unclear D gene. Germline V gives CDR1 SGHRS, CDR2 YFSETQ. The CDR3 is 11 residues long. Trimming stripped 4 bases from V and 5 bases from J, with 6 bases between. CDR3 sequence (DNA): TGCGCCAGCAGCCTCTCTGAGACCCAGTACTTC. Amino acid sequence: CASSLSETQYF.

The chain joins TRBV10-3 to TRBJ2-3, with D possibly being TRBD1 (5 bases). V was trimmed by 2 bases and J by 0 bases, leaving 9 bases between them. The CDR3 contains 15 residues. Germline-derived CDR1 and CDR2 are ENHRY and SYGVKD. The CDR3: CAISETGPSTDTQYF. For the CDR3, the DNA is TGTGCCATCAGTGAGACAGGACCTAGCACAGATACGCAGTATTTT.

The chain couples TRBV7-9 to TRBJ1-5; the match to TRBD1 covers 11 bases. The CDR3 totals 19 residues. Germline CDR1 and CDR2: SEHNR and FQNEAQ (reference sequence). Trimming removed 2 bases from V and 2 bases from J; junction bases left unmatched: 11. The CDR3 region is CASSLSRDRGSVGNQPQHF. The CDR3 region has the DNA TGTGCCAGCAGCTTATCCCGGGACAGGGGGAGTGTGGGCAATCAGCCCCAGCATTTT.

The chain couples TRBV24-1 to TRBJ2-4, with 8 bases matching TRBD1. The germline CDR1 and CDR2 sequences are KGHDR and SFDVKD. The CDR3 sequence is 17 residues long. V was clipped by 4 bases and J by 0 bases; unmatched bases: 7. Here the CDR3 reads CATSESGTGVAKNIQYF. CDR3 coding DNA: TGTGCCACCAGTGAGTCCGGGACAGGAGTAGCCAAAAACATTCAGTACTTC.

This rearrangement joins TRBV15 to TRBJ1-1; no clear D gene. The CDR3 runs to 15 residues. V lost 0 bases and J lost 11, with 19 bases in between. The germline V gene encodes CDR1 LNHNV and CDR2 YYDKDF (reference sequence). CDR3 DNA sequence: TGTGCCACCAGCAGAGATAGAGTCGGAACAGTGTCGGCTTTCTTT. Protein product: CATSRDRVGTVSAFF.

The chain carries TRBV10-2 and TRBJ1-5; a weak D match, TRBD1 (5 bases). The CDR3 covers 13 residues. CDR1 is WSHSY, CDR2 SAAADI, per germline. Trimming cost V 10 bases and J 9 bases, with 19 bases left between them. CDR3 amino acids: CATLVRTGTPQHF. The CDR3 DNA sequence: TGCGCCACCCTTGTTAGAACAGGAACGCCCCAGCATTTT.

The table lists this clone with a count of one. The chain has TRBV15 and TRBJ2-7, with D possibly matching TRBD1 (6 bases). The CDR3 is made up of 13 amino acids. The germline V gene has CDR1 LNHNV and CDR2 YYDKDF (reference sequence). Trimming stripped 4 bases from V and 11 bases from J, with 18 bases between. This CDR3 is CATSNRAMGYEYF. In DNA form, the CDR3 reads TGTGCCACCAGCAACAGGGCGATGGGATACGAGTACTTC.

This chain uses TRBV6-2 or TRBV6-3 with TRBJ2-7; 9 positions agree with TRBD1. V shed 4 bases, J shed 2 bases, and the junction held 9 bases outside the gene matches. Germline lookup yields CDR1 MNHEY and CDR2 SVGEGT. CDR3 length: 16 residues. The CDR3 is CASSWDPGQGTYEQYF. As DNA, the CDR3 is TGTGCCAGCAGTTGGGACCCGGGACAGGGCACCTACGAGCAGTACTTC.

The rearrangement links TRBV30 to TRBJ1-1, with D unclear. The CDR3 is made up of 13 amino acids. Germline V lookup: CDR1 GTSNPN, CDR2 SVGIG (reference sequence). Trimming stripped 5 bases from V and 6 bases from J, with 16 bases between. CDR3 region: CAWGRGAGAEAFF. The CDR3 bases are TGTGCCTGGGGGCGGGGAGCGGGTGCTGAAGCTTTCTTT.

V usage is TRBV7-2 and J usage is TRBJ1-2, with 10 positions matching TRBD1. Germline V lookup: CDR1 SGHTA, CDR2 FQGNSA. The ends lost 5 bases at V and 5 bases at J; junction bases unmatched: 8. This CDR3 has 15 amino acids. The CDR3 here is CASSTWTGGVYGYTF. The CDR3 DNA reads TGTGCCAGCAGCACTTGGACAGGGGGTGTATATGGCTACACCTTC.

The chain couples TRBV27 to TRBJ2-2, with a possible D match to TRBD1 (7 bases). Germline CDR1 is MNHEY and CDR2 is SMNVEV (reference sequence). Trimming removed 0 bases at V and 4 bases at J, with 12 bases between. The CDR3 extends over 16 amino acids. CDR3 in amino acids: CASSLSTGRGTGELFF. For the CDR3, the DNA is TGTGCCAGCAGTTTATCGACAGGGCGGGGCACCGGGGAGCTGTTTTTT.

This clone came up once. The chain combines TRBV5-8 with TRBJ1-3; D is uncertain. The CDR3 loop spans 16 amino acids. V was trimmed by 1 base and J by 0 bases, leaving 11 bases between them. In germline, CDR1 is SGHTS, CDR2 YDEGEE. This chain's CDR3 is CASSLWTGNSGNTIYF. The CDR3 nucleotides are TGTGCCAGCAGCTTGTGGACGGGAAACTCTGGAAACACCATATATTTT. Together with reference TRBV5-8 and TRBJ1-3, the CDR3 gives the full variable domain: EAGVTQSPTHLIKTRGQQATLRCSPISGHTSVYWYQQALGLGLQFLLWYDEGEERNRGNFPPRFSGRQFPNYSSELNVNALELEDSALYLCASSLWTGNSGNTIYFGEGSWLTVV.